This TCR beta chain originates from a study of blood T cell repertoires in COVID-19. Study at large: Whether acute or convalescent, the COVID-19 samples came from the United States, Italy and Spain.

The repertoire was sequenced with immunoSEQ multiplex PCR; TCRdb's copy has only in-frame clones and lacks some. The data contain some 260,000 clones, 75% to 90% of them singletons. V lost 4 bases, J lost 8 bases, and 18 bases lay in between. The CDR3 has 15 residues. In germline, CDR1 is SGHNT, CDR2 YENEEA. The specimen was peripheral blood. The chain links TRBV11-3 to TRBJ2-1, with D perhaps matching TRBD1 (6 bases). The receptor's source is a woman in her 70s with COVID-19, enrolled during active disease. CDR3 sequence reads: CASSSSGEGVYEQFF. The CDR3 DNA is TGTGCCAGCAGCTCGTCCGGAGAGGGGGTCTATGAGCAGTTCTTC. Together with reference TRBV11-3 and TRBJ2-1, the CDR3 gives the full variable domain: EAGVVQSPRYKIIEKKQPVAFWCNPISGHNTLYWYLQNLGQGPELLIRYENEEAVDDSQLPKDRFSAERLKGVDSTLKIQPAELGDSAVYLCASSSSGEGVYEQFFGPGTRLTVL.